Described below is a single T cell receptor beta chain sequence and its context. As yet, its antigen is unknown. The method was immunoSEQ multiplex PCR; TCRdb's version includes in-frame clones alone and lacks a portion of them. The repertoire has approximately 92,000 clones, over 80% of them found once; the top ten carry roughly a tenth. This specimen belongs to a study of radiation and T cells in renal cell carcinoma. General study results and limits: In blood, top tumor clones expanded by 2 weeks, shrinking by 4.

Germline-derived CDR1 and CDR2 are SGHVS and FQNEAQ. The V and J ends lost 1 base and 0 bases respectively, with 10 bases between them. The CDR3 consists of 17 residues. Time point: blood 4 weeks post-SBRT, at nephrectomy. Treatment here: 15 Gy SBRT to primary tumor, nephrectomy 4 weeks later. Nephrectomy followed 15 Gy stereotactic body radiation by 4 weeks. The receptor was isolated from a man aged 50 to 60 with renal cell carcinoma. This rearrangement joins TRBV7-8 to TRBJ1-6; D gene ambiguous. Sequenced material: blood, taken from a patient whose treatment included radiotherapy and nephrectomy. In nucleotides, the CDR3 is TGTGCCAGCAGCTTAGGAGTAATGAGCTCCTATAATTCACCCCTCCACTTT. As protein: CASSLGVMSSYNSPLHF.